This TCR beta chain was identified in a study of T-cell reconstitution after alpha-beta-depleted transplantation in children. Study-level findings and limits: Reportedly, only several hundred clones from non-depleted graft cells drove alpha-beta T-cell counts at about two months. After one year, T-cell counts and TCRbeta diversity mostly came from new T cells.

Molecular barcoding with unique molecular identifiers was used for the TCRbeta library. TCRdb analysed the PCR reads with MiXCR anew, one entry per CDR3 protein. The table lists 280,000 or so distinct CDR3 sequences, around a tenth of them singletons. This clonotype was recorded many times. Its antigen is not known. The V end was cut by 3 bases, the J end by 8 bases, with 13 bases between. Germline CDR1 reads MGHRA; CDR2 reads YSYEKL. CDR3 length: 13 amino acids. The gene calls are TRBV4-1 and TRBJ2-5; maybe TRBD2 (6 bases). This clonotype was obtained from a male patient between 2 and 10 years old who had a stem cell transplant for chronic granulomatous disease, so the T cells may come from the graft donor. Material: peripheral blood, obtained 180 days after TCRalphabeta/CD19-depleted stem cell transplant. Here the CDR3 reads CASSQSGVETQYF. The CDR3 nucleotides read TGCGCCAGCAGCCAGTCGGGGGTGGAAACCCAGTACTTC.